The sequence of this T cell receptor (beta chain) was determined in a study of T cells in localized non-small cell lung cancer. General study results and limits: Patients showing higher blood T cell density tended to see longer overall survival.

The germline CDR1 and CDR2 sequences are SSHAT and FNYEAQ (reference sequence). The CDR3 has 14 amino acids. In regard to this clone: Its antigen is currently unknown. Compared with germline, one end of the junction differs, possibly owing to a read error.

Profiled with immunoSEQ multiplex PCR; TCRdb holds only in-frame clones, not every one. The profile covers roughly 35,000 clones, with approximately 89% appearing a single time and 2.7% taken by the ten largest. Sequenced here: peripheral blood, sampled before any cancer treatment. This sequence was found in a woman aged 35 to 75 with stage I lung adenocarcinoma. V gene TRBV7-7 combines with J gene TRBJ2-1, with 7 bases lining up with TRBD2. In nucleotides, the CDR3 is TGTGCTAGCAGCTTAGAGGCGGGAGAAGTTGAGCAGTTCTTC. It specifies CASSLEAGEVEQFF.